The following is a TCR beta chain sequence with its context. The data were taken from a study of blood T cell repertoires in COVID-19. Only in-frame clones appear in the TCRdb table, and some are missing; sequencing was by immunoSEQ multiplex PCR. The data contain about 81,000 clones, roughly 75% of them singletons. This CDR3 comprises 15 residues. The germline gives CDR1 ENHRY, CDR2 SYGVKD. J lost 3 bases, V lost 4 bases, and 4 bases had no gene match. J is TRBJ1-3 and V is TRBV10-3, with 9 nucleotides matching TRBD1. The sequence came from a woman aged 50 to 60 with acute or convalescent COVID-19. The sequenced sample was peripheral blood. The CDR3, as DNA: TGTGCCATCAGTGGTCCGGGACAGGGTGGAAACACCATATATTTT. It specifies CAISGPGQGGNTIYF.